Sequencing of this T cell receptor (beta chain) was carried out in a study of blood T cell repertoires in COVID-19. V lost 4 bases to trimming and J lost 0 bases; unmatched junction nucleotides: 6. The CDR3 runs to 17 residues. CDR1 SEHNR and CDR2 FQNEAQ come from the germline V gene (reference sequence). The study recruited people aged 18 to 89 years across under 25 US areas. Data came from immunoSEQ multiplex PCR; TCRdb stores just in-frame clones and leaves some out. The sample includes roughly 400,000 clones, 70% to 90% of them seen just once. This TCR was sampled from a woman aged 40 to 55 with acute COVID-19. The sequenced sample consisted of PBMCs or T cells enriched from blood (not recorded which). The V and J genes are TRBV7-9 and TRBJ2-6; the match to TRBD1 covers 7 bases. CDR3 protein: CASSSGQSYSGANVLTF. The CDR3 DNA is TGTGCCAGCAGCTCGGGACAGTCCTACTCTGGGGCCAACGTCCTGACTTTC. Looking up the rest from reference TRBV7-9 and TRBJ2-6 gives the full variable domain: DTGVSQNPRHKITKRGQNVTFRCDPISEHNRLYWYRQTLGQGPEFLTYFQNEAQLEKSRLLSDRFSAERPKGSFSTLEIQRTEQGDSAMYLCASSSGQSYSGANVLTFGAGSRLTVL.